This T cell receptor (beta chain) was documented in a study of shared clonotypes between healthy human individuals. Naivety among CD8 cells was defined by CD45RO negativity and positive CCR7 selection, thereby excluding terminally differentiated effector memory CD45RA+ cells. V was cut by 3 bases and J by 4 bases, with 9 bases left in between. The germline V gene has CDR1 SEHNR and CDR2 FQNEAQ (reference sequence). The CDR3 spans 14 residues. How the authors handled the data: ImmunoSEQ only sent back junction sequences with no quality scores, so filtering was done differently. Sequencing was performed with immunoSEQ multiplex PCR; in TCRdb, only in-frame clones are kept and a portion is missing. V and J calls and clone size are as listed in that table; D and trimming were resolved from the DNA. The repertoire holds about 580,000 clones, with 98% as singletons.

The receptor comes from a man between 25 and 39 years old in good health. The chain employs TRBV7-9 and TRBJ2-2; the D is unclear. The sample consisted of naive CD8+ T cells sorted from blood. CDR3 region: CASSFPLLTGELFF. In DNA, the CDR3 is TGTGCCAGCAGCTTCCCACTGCTCACCGGGGAGCTGTTTTTT.